This TCR beta chain is from a study of Tregs in tolerant kidney transplant recipients. Study outcomes and limitations: The most relevant donor-specific Treg TCRbeta repertoire apparently came from expansion with activated donor B cells. The small number of patients limits these findings pending further validation.

Method: immunoSEQ multiplex PCR; TCRdb's copy keeps in-frame clones and lacks some. The top ten clones hold around 1.5% of a sample with 75,000 to 100,000 clones, under 95% of them seen once. Recipients received nonmyeloablative bone marrow transplants from related graft donors, with transient mixed chimerism. This CDR3 has 15 amino acids. Germline V gene sequence: CDR1 SEHNR, CDR2 FQNEAQ (reference sequence). The V gene end was trimmed by 5 bases and the J gene end by 0 bases; junction bases not matched to a gene: 6. Details on this clone: Its antigen remains unknown.

The origin of this receptor is a human patient who received a combined kidney and bone marrow transplant. Some T cells may be transferred from the graft donor. The chain carries TRBV7-9 and TRBJ2-7; TRBD2 matches 8 bases. The source was CD4+ T cells from blood (PBMCs), collected 12 months after the transplant. CDR3 protein: CASSRSGANSYEQYF. CDR3 nucleotide sequence: TGTGCCAGCAGCCGTAGCGGGGCAAACTCCTACGAGCAGTACTTC. The whole variable domain, remainder taken from reference TRBV7-9 and TRBJ2-7, is DTGVSQNPRHKITKRGQNVTFRCDPISEHNRLYWYRQTLGQGPEFLTYFQNEAQLEKSRLLSDRFSAERPKGSFSTLEIQRTEQGDSAMYLCASSRSGANSYEQYFGPGTRLTVT.